The rows below give T cell receptor beta chains drawn from one sample of a study of T cell responses to AZD1222 COVID-19 vaccine. Method: immunoSEQ multiplex PCR; TCRdb's copy keeps in-frame clones and lacks some. The table has roughly 120,000 clones, approximately 91% seen once; the top ten hold roughly 2.4%. Here the sequenced sample was peripheral blood, taken on day 0 of AZD1222 vaccination. The receptors were gathered from an adult in good health. Each CDR3 is given with its conserved first and last residue. Fields, in order: clone size, J gene, D gene, V gene, CDR3 protein, CDR3 DNA. D genes are given only for firm matches. Size values are once, few and many counts, or a class for expanded clones, and some rows have none.

NA | TRBJ1-6 | NA | TRBV19 | CASRASGAGKSPLHF | TGTGCCAGTAGGGCGAGCGGGGCAGGGAAGTCACCCCTCCACTTT
NA | TRBJ2-4 | NA | TRBV7-2 | CASSLAGEGGQYF | TGTGCCAGCAGCTTAGCGGGAGAAGGGGGTCAGTACTTC
NA | TRBJ2-2 | NA | TRBV7-2 | CASSLALLSGAGELFF | TGTGCCAGCAGCTTAGCCCTGCTAAGTGGGGCCGGGGAGCTGTTTTTT
NA | TRBJ2-1 | NA | TRBV2 | CASTTTGRSYNEQFF | TGTGCCAGCACCACGACAGGGAGGTCCTACAATGAGCAGTTCTTC
NA | TRBJ1-1 | NA | TRBV18 | CASSEGTVNTEAFF | TGTGCCAGCTCAGAAGGGACGGTGAACACTGAAGCTTTCTTT
NA | TRBJ2-7 | NA | TRBV29-1 | CSATQGHEQYF | TGCAGCGCAACACAGGGTCACGAGCAGTACTTC
NA | TRBJ1-6 | TRBD1 | TRBV6-5 | CASGDRGRSSPLHF | TGTGCCAGCGGGGACAGGGGGCGTAGTTCACCCCTCCACTTT
NA | TRBJ1-1 | NA | TRBV18 | CASSPLRVASNTEAFF | TGTGCCAGCTCACCACTCAGGGTAGCATCAAACACTGAAGCTTTCTTT
NA | TRBJ1-1 | NA | TRBV5-1 | CASSVGKNTEAFF | TGCGCCAGCAGCGTGGGAAAGAACACTGAAGCTTTCTTT
few | TRBJ2-7 | TRBD2 | TRBV10-1 | CASSASGRAYEQYF | TGCGCCAGCAGTGCTAGCGGAAGAGCCTACGAGCAGTACTTC
NA | TRBJ2-3 | NA | TRBV5-1 | CASSLGVDTQYF | TGCGCCAGCAGCTTGGGGGTAGATACGCAGTATTTT
NA | TRBJ1-2 | NA | TRBV19 | CASSTAAGFMYGYTF | TGTGCCAGTAGTACCGCAGCGGGGTTCATGTATGGCTACACCTTC
NA | TRBJ1-5 | NA | TRBV24-1 | CATSEARGGNQPQHF | TGTGCCACCAGTGAAGCCAGGGGAGGTAATCAGCCCCAGCATTTT
NA | TRBJ2-3 | TRBD2 | TRBV7-8 | CASRQDGLATDTQYF | TGTGCCAGCAGACAAGACGGACTAGCAACAGATACGCAGTATTTT
NA | TRBJ1-3 | TRBD1 | TRBV7-8 | CASSATGTGLSGNTIYF | TGTGCCAGCAGCGCCACCGGGACAGGGCTCTCTGGAAACACCATATATTTT
NA | TRBJ2-1 | NA | TRBV30 | CAWSAGHNEQFF | TGTGCCTGGAGTGCCGGCCACAATGAGCAGTTCTTC
NA | TRBJ1-6 | TRBD1 | TRBV6-5 | CASSPGGSPLHF | TGTGCCAGCAGTCCAGGGGGGTCACCCCTCCACTTT
NA | TRBJ2-6 | NA | TRBV29-1 | CSARGSGANVLTF | TGCAGCGCCCGGGGCTCTGGGGCCAACGTCCTGACTTTC
NA | TRBJ2-2 | NA | TRBV30 | CAWSIRGSRDPGELFF | TGTGCCTGGAGTATCCGAGGGAGCAGGGACCCCGGGGAGCTGTTTTTT
NA | TRBJ2-7 | NA | TRBV7-6 | CASSLVGDEQYF | TGTGCCAGCAGCTTAGTTGGGGACGAGCAGTACTTC
NA | TRBJ2-1 | TRBD2 | TRBV24-1 | CATGTTYNEQFF | TGTGCCACCGGGACTACCTACAATGAGCAGTTCTTC
once | TRBJ1-2 | NA | TRBV29-1 | CSVTTSGKGDYGYTF | TGCAGCGTGACTACTTCAGGGAAGGGGGACTATGGCTACACCTTC
NA | TRBJ2-5 | NA | TRBV29-1 | CSVERQIETQYF | TGCAGCGTTGAAAGACAGATAGAGACCCAGTACTTC
NA | TRBJ1-3 | NA | TRBV5-1 | CASSLDRSGNTIYF | TGCGCCAGCAGCTTGGACAGATCTGGAAACACCATATATTTT
NA | TRBJ2-2 | NA | TRBV27 | CATHTGQSNTGELFF | TGTGCCACCCACACGGGGCAGTCGAACACCGGGGAGCTGTTTTTT
NA | TRBJ2-1 | TRBD1 | TRBV3-1/TRBV3-2 | CASSLSRGTGGDEQFF | TGTGCCAGCAGCCTCAGTCGTGGGACAGGGGGCGATGAGCAGTTCTTC
NA | TRBJ2-7 | NA | TRBV3-1/TRBV3-2 | CASSYLSNEQYF | TGTGCCAGCAGCTACCTCTCCAACGAGCAGTACTTC
NA | TRBJ2-6 | TRBD1 | TRBV18 | CASSPPVQDRGRSGANVLTF | TGTGCCAGCTCACCACCTGTTCAGGACAGGGGGCGGTCTGGGGCCAACGTCCTGACTTTC
NA | TRBJ2-2 | NA | TRBV7-9 | CASSTEGPGELFF | TGTGCCAGCAGCACAGAGGGGCCCGGGGAGCTGTTTTTT
NA | TRBJ2-7 | NA | TRBV27 | CASSLRQSSYEQYF | TGTGCCAGCAGTTTAAGACAGTCTTCCTACGAGCAGTACTTC
NA | TRBJ1-2 | NA | TRBV24-1 | CATSDPGEGNYGYTF | TGTGCCACCAGTGATCCAGGGGAAGGTAACTATGGCTACACCTTC
NA | TRBJ1-4 | TRBD1 | TRBV5-1 | CASSLSGGEEKLFF | TGCGCCAGCAGCTTGTCAGGGGGAGAAGAAAAACTGTTTTTT
NA | TRBJ1-1 | NA | TRBV12-5 | CASGFEGRNTEAFF | TGTGCTAGTGGTTTCGAGGGCAGAAACACTGAAGCTTTCTTT
NA | TRBJ1-5 | NA | TRBV6-5 | CASRETGLGQPQHF | TGTGCCAGCAGGGAGACAGGCCTGGGGCAGCCCCAGCATTTT
NA | TRBJ1-1 | NA | TRBV19 | CASSIDGRTEAFF | TGTGCCAGTAGTATAGATGGTCGGACTGAAGCTTTCTTT